This T cell receptor (beta chain) appears in the sequencing data of a study of blood T cells in healthy people across ages. Germline assignment: CDR1 SEHNR and CDR2 FQNEAQ (reference sequence). There are 18 residues in the CDR3. V shed 6 bases and J shed 0 bases, with 23 bases lying between them. Then a second PCR, running roughly 7 to 11 cycles, was carried out with a sample-barcoded 5' primer and a J-beta primer mix. From the 5' RACE reads, TCRdb called clonotypes with MiXCR, one entry per CDR3 protein. The sample holds approximately 800,000 distinct CDR3 sequences; 25% are singletons and the top ten take 3.7%. Sample donors were healthy Caucasian individuals that came from Russia, aged roughly 6 to 95. Each of the donors had around 9 milliliters of peripheral blood drawn into EDTA-treated Vacutainer tubes. This same sample was also part of a study on T cells of mothers and their children. That source notes: Maternal samples each gave over 9.5 million TCR beta CDR3 reads, and child samples about 3 million each.

The sequenced material came from blood. This sequence originates from a boy aged 10-17 years in good health. The chain recombines TRBV7-9 with TRBJ1-2; D call uncertain. The CDR3 is CASRPTPPVNRANYGYTF. The CDR3 bases are TGTGCCAGCAGACCGACTCCCCCAGTAAATCGAGCTAACTATGGCTACACCTTC. The full variable domain, rest sourced from reference TRBV7-9 and TRBJ1-2, is DTGVSQNPRHKITKRGQNVTFRCDPISEHNRLYWYRQTLGQGPEFLTYFQNEAQLEKSRLLSDRFSAERPKGSFSTLEIQRTEQGDSAMYLCASRPTPPVNRANYGYTFGSGTRLTVV.